This T cell receptor (beta chain) originates from a study of regulatory T cells in long-lasting Graves disease. In its sample, this clonotype was seen many times. Time point here: newly diagnosed GD, antithyroid drugs for less than 3 months. PBMCs provided the RNA from which the TCR library was made. Assembly of TCR beta libraries relied on iRepertoire HTBI primers together with Arm-PCR of CDR3 regions. In TCRdb, the multiplex PCR reads were re-called with MiXCR into one record per CDR3 protein. This sample carries hundreds of thousands of distinct CDR3 sequences, 15% to 18% of them seen once, and the ten largest clones take 22%. J gave up 4 bases and V 1 base, and 4 bases lay outside the gene matches. The CDR3 is 14 residues long. In germline, CDR1 is SGHDT, CDR2 YYEEEE.

Sequencing used peripheral blood mononuclear cells (PBMCs), obtained at new diagnosis, from a patient treated with antithyroid drugs. The rearrangement links TRBV5-6 to TRBJ2-7; 8 bases align to TRBD2. The clonotype originates from a female donor with Graves disease. The chain's CDR3 is CASSLRGGRYEQYF. Written as DNA, the CDR3 is TGTGCCAGCAGCTTGCGGGGGGGCAGGTACGAGCAGTACTTC.